This T cell receptor beta chain was sequenced during a study of blood T cells in healthy people across ages. General study points: Older individuals had lower TCR beta diversity per million T cells (the decline was roughly linear).

V was cut by 7 bases and J by 5 bases, with 12 bases left in between. This CDR3 has 12 residues. Germline V gives CDR1 MNHEY, CDR2 SVGEGT. A second PCR, run for about 6 to 11 cycles, used a sample-barcoded 5' primer plus a J-beta primer mix. Each single sample gave us at least 2.5 million CDR3-containing paired-end reads. TCRdb reprocessed the 5' RACE reads via MiXCR and lists one record per CDR3 protein. The table has roughly 2 million distinct CDR3 sequences, roughly 52% seen once. In the case of this clonotype: Antigen unknown.

The people who gave samples were healthy Caucasians from Russia, aged roughly 6 to 100. This sequence joins TRBV6-2 or TRBV6-3 and TRBJ2-7; D ambiguous. Sequenced input: blood. The sequence came from a woman between 40 and 55 years old in good health. Written as DNA, the CDR3 is TGTGCCAGCAAACTCTCTTGGGACGAGCAGTACTTC. It yields the protein CASKLSWDEQYF.